This T cell receptor beta chain originates from a study of blood T cell repertoires in COVID-19. The CDR3 covers 13 residues. Unmatched junction bases numbered 8, after V lost 5 bases and J lost 7 bases. The recovered donors of Cohort 3 showed two negative PCRs, clearance, or symptom resolution. Some clones are missing from TCRdb's copy, which holds only in-frame ones; the method was immunoSEQ multiplex PCR. The repertoire has roughly 250,000 clones, about nine tenths of them found once; the top ten carry approximately 2%. This chain uses TRBV12-3 or TRBV12-4 with TRBJ2-7; 7 bases match TRBD2. The clonotype comes from a woman under 30 who had recovered from COVID-19. Sequencing used PBMCs or T cells enriched from blood (not recorded which). The CDR3 protein is CASSPDPGGEQYF. The CDR3 bases are TGTGCCAGCAGTCCCGACCCGGGGGGTGAGCAGTACTTC.